The entry below describes one TCR beta chain. Sequencing used immunoSEQ multiplex PCR; TCRdb keeps in-frame clones, though not all of them. The sample has approximately 66,000 clones, over 75% seen once; the top ten hold roughly 4.6%. The V gene lost 7 bases and the J gene lost 5 bases, with 7 bases spanning the gap. CDR3 size: 11 residues. Germline V gene lookup returns CDR1 LGHNT and CDR2 FRNRAP. This sample is drawn from a study of technical replicates of blood from a handful of donors. The clonotype comes from a human donor in good health. Some clones in this sample may be carry-over from other donors' samples. The specimen was PBMCs. V usage is TRBV12-5 and J usage is TRBJ2-3; D is unresolved. The CDR3 here is CASAPGDTQYF. In nucleotides, the CDR3 is TGTGCTAGTGCGCCCGGAGATACGCAGTATTTT.